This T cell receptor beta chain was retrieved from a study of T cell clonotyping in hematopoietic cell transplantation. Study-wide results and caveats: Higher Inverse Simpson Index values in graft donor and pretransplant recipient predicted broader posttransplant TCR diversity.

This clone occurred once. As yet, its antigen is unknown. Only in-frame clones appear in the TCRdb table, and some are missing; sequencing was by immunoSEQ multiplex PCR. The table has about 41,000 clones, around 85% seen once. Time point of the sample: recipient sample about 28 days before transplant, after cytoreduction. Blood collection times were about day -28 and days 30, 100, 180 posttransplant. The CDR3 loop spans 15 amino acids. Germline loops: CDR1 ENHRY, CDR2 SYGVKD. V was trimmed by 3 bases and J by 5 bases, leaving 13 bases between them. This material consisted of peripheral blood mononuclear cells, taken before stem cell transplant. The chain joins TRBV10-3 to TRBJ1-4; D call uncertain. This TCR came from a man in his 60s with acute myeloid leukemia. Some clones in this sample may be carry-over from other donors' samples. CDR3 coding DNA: TGTGCCATCAGTGACCGGGGTATCGTCAATGAAAAACTGTTTTTT. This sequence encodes CAISDRGIVNEKLFF.